The 9 T cell receptor beta chains given below trace back to one sample, sequenced in a study of blood T cell repertoires in COVID-19. Sequenced by immunoSEQ multiplex PCR; TCRdb stores in-frame clones only, minus some. The table includes more than 100,000 clones, more than 70% detected once. The sample taken for sequencing was peripheral blood. Receptors originate from a woman in her 30s who had recovered from COVID-19.

The chain employs TRBV9 and TRBJ2-7, with a possible D match to TRBD2 (6 bases). CDR3 length: 14 amino acids. Trimming stripped 0 bases from V and 1 base from J, with 8 bases between. Germline V gene lookup returns CDR1 SGDLS and CDR2 YYNGEE. CDR3 DNA: TGTGCCAGCAGCGTAGGGGGGGTATCCTACGAGCAGTACTTC. It specifies CASSVGGVSYEQYF.

The chain combines TRBV7-9 with TRBJ2-3; D ambiguous. V was clipped by 2 bases and J by 5 bases, with 8 bases between them. Germline lookup yields CDR1 SEHNR and CDR2 FQNEAQ (reference sequence). This CDR3 comprises 13 residues. The CDR3 nucleotides read TGTGCCAGCAGCTTAAACTCTGTAGATACGCAGTATTTT. It codes for CASSLNSVDTQYF.

V usage is TRBV4-2 and J usage is TRBJ2-2; perhaps TRBD2 as D (5 bases). Trimming removed 4 bases from V and 0 bases from J, with 9 bases in between. Looked up from germline, CDR1 is LGHNA and CDR2 is YNFKEQ. The CDR3 is 15 amino acids. CDR3 region: CASSLRDANTGELFF. The CDR3 coding sequence is TGTGCCAGCAGCCTCCGGGATGCGAACACCGGGGAGCTGTTTTTT.

The CDR3 sequence: CASSQRDRAYGYTF. The CDR3 DNA sequence: TGTGCCAGCAGCCAAAGGGACAGGGCCTATGGCTACACCTTC. The gene calls are TRBV3-1 (or the pseudogene TRBV3-2) and TRBJ1-2, with TRBD1 matching 9 bases. From germline, CDR1 is LGHDT and CDR2 YNNKEL (reference sequence). Trimming removed 2 bases from V and 4 bases from J; junction bases left unmatched: 2. The CDR3 totals 14 residues.

This sequence joins TRBV27 and TRBJ1-1, with D unresolved. The germline V and J ends were trimmed by 3 bases and 1 base, with 9 bases remaining between them. The germline V gene encodes CDR1 MNHEY and CDR2 SMNVEV (reference sequence). CDR3 size: 14 residues. In DNA form, the CDR3 reads TGTGCCAGCAGTTTTCGGGCGGGGAACACTGAAGCTTTCTTT. Its translation is CASSFRAGNTEAFF.

The genes are TRBV11-2 and TRBJ2-3; the D gene is possibly TRBD2 (7 bases). Trimming removed 4 bases from V and 8 bases from J, with 19 bases in between. Germline loops: CDR1 SGHAT, CDR2 FQNNGV. The CDR3 consists of 15 residues. The CDR3 is CASSSLGGGGPTQYF. As DNA, the CDR3 is TGTGCCAGCAGCTCCCTTGGCGGCGGGGGCCCTACGCAGTATTTT.

J is TRBJ1-4 and V is TRBV28; 10 bases agree with TRBD1. Per the germline V gene, CDR1 is MDHEN and CDR2 is SYDVKM. This CDR3 is built from 18 residues. V trimming: 7 bases; J trimming: 2 bases; junction bases outside the gene matches: 13. The CDR3 DNA is TGTGCCAGCACCCCCCTGGAGACAGGGGGCAAGACTAATGAAAAACTGTTTTTT. Encoded protein: CASTPLETGGKTNEKLFF.

The chain has TRBV12-3 or TRBV12-4 and TRBJ2-3; D perhaps matches TRBD2 (6 bases). Trimming stripped 3 bases from V and 6 bases from J, with 10 bases between. The CDR3 totals 13 residues. CDR3 bases: TGTGCCAGCAGTTTCACAGGAGGGGATACGCAGTATTTT. Translated, it gives CASSFTGGDTQYF.

This clone was recorded a few times. The rearrangement uses TRBV5-1 and TRBJ1-6; no firm D call. The CDR3 contains 15 residues. The V end was cut by 5 bases, the J end by 9 bases, with 18 bases between. From germline, CDR1 is SGHRS and CDR2 YFSETQ. The CDR3 DNA is TGCGCCAGCAGTTCCGACTCATCCAGCGGTTCACCCCTCCACTTT. It yields the protein CASSSDSSSGSPLHF.